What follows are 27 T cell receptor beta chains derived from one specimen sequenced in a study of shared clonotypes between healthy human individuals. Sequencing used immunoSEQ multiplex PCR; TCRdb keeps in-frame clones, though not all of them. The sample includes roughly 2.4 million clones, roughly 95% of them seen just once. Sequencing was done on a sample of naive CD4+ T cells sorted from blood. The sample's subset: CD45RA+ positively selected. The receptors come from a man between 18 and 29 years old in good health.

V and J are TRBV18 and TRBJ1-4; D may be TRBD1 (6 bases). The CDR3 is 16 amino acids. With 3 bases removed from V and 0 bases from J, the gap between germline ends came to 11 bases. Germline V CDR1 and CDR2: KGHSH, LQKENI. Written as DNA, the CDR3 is TGTGCCAGCTCACCCCCGGGACACTCAACTAATGAAAAACTGTTTTTT. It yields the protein CASSPPGHSTNEKLFF.

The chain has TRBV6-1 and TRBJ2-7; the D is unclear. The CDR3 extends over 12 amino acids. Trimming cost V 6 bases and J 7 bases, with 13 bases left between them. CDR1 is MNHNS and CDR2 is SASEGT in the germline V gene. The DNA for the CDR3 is TGTGCCAGCAGCCTTCATCCCGTAGAGCAGTACTTC. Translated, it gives CASSLHPVEQYF.

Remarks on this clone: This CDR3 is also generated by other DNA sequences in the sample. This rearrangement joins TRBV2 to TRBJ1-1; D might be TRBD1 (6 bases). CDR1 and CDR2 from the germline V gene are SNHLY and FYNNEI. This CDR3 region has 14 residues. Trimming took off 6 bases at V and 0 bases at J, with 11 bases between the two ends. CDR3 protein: CASSGGGVNTEAFF. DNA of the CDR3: TGTGCCAGCAGCGGAGGGGGAGTGAACACTGAAGCTTTCTTT. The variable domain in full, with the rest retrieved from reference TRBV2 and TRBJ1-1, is EPEVTQTPSHQVTQMGQEVILRCVPISNHLYFYWYRQILGQKVEFLVSFYNNEISEKSEIFDDQFSVERPDGSNFTLKIRSTKLEDSAMYFCASSGGGVNTEAFFGQGTRLTVV.

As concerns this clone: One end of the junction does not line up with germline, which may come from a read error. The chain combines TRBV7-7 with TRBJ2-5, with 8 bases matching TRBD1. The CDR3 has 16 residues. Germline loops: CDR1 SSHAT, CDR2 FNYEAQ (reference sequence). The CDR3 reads CASSLGVNRGQETQYF. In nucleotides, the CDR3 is TGTGCTAGCAGCTTAGGAGTCAACAGGGGGCAAGAGACCCAGTACTTC.

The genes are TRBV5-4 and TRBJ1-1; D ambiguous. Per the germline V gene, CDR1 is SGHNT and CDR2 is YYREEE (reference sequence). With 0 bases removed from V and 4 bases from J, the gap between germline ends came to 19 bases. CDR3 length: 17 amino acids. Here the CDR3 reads CASSLAGNRAGSTEAFF. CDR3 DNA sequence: TGTGCCAGCAGCTTGGCCGGAAATCGGGCAGGATCCACTGAAGCTTTCTTT.

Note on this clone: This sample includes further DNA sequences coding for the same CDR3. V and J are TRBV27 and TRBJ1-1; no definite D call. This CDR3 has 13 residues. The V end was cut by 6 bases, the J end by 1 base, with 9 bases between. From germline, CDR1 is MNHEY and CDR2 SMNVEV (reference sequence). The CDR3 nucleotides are TGTGCCAGCAGCCCGCGGTGGAACACTGAAGCTTTCTTT. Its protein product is CASSPRWNTEAFF.

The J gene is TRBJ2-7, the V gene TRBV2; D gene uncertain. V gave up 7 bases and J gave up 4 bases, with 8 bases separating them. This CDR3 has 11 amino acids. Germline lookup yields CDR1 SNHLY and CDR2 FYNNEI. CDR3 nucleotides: TGTGCCAGCACCTCCCTTTACGAGCAGTACTTC. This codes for CASTSLYEQYF.

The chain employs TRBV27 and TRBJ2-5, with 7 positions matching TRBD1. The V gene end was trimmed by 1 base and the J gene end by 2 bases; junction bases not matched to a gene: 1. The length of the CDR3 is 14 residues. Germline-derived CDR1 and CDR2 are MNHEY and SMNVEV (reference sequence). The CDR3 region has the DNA TGTGCCAGCAGTTTATGGGGACAGCAAGAGACCCAGTACTTC. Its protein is CASSLWGQQETQYF.

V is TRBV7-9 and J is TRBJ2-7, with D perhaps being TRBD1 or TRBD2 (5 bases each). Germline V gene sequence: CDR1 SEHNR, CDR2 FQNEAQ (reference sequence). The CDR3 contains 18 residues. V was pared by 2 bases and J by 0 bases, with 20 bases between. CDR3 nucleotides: TGTGCCAGCAGCTTAATATTGGGTCCACGGGGCGTCTCCTACGAGCAGTACTTC. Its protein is CASSLILGPRGVSYEQYF.

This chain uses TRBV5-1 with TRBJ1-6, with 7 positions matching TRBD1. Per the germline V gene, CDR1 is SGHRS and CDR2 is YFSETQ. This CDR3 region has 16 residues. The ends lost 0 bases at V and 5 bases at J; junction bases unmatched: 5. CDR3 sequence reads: CASSLATGSHNSPLHF. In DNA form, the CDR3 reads TGCGCCAGCAGCTTGGCGACAGGGTCGCATAATTCACCCCTCCACTTT.

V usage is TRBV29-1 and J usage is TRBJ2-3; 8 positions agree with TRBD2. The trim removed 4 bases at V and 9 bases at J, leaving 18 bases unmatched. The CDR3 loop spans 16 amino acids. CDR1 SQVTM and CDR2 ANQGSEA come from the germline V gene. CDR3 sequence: CSVAHMFSGRNLTQYF. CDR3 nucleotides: TGCAGCGTTGCCCATATGTTCAGCGGGAGAAATCTCACGCAGTATTTT.

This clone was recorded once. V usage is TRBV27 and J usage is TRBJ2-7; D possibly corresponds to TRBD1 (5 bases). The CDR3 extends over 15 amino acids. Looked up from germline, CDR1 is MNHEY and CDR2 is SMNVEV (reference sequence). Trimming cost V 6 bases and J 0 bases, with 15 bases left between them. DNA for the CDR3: TGTGCCAGCAGACCTCAGGGATTGAGCTCCTACGAGCAGTACTTC. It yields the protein CASRPQGLSSYEQYF.

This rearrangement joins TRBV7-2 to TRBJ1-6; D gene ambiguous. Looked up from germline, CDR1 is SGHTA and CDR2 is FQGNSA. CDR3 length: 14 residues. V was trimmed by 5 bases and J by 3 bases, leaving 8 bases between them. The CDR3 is CASSQPSYNSPLHF. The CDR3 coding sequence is TGTGCCAGCAGCCAGCCAAGCTATAATTCACCCCTCCACTTT.

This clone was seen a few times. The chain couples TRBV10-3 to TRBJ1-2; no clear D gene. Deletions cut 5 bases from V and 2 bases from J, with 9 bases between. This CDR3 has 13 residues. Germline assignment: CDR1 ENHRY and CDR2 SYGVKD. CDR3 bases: TGTGCCATCAGTCTAACAGAAAACTATGGCTACACCTTC. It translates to CAISLTENYGYTF.

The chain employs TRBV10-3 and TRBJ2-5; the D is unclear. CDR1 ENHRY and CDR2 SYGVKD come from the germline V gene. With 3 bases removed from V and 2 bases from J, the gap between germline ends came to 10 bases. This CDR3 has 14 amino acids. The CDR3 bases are TGTGCCATCAGTGATCGTGAACATCAAGAGACCCAGTACTTC. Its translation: CAISDREHQETQYF.

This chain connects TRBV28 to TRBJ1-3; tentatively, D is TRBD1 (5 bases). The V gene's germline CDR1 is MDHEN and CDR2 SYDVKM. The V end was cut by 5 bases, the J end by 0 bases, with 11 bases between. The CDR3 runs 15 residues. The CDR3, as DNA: TGTGCCAGCAGTCGCAGGACACTCTCTGGAAACACCATATATTTT. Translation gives CASSRRTLSGNTIYF.

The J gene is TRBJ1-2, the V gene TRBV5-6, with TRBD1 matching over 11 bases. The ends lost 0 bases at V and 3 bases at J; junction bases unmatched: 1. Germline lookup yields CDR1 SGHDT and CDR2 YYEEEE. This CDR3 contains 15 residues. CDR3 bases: TGTGCCAGCAGCTTGGGGGACAGGGGGTACTATGGCTACACCTTC. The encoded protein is CASSLGDRGYYGYTF.

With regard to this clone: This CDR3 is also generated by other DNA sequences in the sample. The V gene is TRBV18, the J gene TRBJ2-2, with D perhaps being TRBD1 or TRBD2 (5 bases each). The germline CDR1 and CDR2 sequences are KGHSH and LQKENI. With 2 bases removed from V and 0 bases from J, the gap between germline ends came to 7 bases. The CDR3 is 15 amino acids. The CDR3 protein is CASSPGTANTGELFF. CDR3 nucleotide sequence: TGTGCCAGCTCACCAGGGACGGCGAACACCGGGGAGCTGTTTTTT. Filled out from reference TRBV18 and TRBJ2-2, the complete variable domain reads NAGVMQNPRHLVRRRGQEARLRCSPMKGHSHVYWYRQLPEEGLKFMVYLQKENIIDESGMPKERFSAEFPKEGPSILRIQQVVRGDSAAYFCASSPGTANTGELFFGEGSRLTVL.

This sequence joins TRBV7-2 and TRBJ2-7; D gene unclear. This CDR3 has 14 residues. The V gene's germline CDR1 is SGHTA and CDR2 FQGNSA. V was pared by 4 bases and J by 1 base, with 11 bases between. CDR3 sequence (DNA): TGTGCCAGCAGCTCCCGCCTGGGTTCCTACGAGCAGTACTTC. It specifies CASSSRLGSYEQYF.

The chain's CDR3 is CASSTDRANQPQHF. The CDR3 nucleotides are TGTGCCAGTAGTACGGACAGGGCCAATCAGCCCCAGCATTTT. The genes are TRBV19 and TRBJ1-5; 8 bases are a match to TRBD1. Losses at the gene ends were 4 bases for V and 3 bases for J; bases not matched to a gene: 2. CDR1 LNHDA and CDR2 SQIVND come from the germline V gene (reference sequence). The CDR3 sequence is 14 residues long.

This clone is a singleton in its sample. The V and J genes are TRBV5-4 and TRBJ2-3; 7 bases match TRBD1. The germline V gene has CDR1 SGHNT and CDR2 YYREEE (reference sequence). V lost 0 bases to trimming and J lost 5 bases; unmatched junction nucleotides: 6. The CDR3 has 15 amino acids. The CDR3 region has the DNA TGTGCCAGCAGCTTGGATGTAACAGGGGTAGATACGCAGTATTTT. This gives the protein CASSLDVTGVDTQYF.

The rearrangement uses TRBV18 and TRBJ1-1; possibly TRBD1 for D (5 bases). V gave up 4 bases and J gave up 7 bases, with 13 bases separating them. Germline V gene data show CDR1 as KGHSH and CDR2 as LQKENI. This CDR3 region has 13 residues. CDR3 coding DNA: TGTGCCAGCTCACAAGGCAGGGAGAATGAAGCTTTCTTT. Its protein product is CASSQGRENEAFF. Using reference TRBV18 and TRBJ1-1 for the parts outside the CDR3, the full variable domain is NAGVMQNPRHLVRRRGQEARLRCSPMKGHSHVYWYRQLPEEGLKFMVYLQKENIIDESGMPKERFSAEFPKEGPSILRIQQVVRGDSAAYFCASSQGRENEAFFGQGTRLTVV.

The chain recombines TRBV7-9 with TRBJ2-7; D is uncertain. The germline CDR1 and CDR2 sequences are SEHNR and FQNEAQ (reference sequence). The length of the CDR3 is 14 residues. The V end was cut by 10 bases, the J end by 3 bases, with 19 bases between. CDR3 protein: CATIPNADGYEQYF. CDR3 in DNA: TGTGCCACCATTCCAAATGCAGACGGCTACGAGCAGTACTTC.

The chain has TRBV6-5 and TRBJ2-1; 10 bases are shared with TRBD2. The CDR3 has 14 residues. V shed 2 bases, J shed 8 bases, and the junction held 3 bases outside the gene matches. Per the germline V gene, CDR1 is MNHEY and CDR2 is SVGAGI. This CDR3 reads CASSYQRGGYEQFF. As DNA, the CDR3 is TGTGCCAGCAGTTACCAGCGGGGGGGCTATGAGCAGTTCTTC.

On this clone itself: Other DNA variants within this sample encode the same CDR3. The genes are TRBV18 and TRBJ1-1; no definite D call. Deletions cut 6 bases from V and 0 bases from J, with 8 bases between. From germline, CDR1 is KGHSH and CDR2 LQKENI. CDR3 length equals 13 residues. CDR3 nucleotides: TGTGCCAGCTCTCAAGGGTTGAACACTGAAGCTTTCTTT. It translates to CASSQGLNTEAFF.

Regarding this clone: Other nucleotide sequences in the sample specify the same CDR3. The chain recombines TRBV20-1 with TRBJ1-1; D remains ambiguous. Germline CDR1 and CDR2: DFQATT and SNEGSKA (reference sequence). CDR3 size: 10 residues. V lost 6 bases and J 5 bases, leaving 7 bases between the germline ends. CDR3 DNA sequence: TGCAGTGCCCCCAGAACTGAAGCTTTCTTT. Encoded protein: CSAPRTEAFF.

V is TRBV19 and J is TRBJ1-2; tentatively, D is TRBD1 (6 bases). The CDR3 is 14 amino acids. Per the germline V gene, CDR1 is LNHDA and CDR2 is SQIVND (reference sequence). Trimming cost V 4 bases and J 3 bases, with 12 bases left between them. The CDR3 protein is CASSNHREYYGYTF. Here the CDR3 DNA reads TGTGCCAGTAGTAACCACAGGGAATACTATGGCTACACCTTC.